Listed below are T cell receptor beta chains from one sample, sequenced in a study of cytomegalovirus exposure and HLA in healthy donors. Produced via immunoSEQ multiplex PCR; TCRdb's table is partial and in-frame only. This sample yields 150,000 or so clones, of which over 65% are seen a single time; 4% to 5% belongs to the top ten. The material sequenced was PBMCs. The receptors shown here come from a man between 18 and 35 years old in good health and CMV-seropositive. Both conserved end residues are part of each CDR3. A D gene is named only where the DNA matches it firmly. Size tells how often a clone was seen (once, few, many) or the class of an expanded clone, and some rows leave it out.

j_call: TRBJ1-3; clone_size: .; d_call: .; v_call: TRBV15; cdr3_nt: TGTGCCACCAGCAGAGGGGCGGGGGCGAGCTCTGGAAACACCATATATTTT; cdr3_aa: CATSRGAGASSGNTIYF
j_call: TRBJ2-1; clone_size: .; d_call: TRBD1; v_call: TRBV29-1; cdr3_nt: TGCAGCGTTGAAGGGGCAGGGGGCGGGTACAATGAGCAGTTCTTC; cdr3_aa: CSVEGAGGGYNEQFF
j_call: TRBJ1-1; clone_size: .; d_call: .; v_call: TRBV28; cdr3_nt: TGTGCCAGCAGTTTATGGAACGAGGGTCCGAACACTGAAGCTTTCTTT; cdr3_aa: CASSLWNEGPNTEAFF
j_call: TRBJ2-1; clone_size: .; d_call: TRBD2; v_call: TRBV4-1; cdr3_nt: TGCGCCAGCAGCCAGCCGACTAGCAGTAGCAATGAGCAGTTCTTC; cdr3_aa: CASSQPTSSSNEQFF
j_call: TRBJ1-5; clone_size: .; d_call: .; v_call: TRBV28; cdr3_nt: TGTGCCAGCAGTTCCCCCCAGGGGCCGGGCAATCAGCCCCAGCATTTT; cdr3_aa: CASSSPQGPGNQPQHF
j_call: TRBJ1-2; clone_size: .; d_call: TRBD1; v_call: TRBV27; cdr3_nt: TGTGCCAGCAGTTTATTGGGACAGGAAAACTATGGCTACACCTTC; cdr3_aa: CASSLLGQENYGYTF
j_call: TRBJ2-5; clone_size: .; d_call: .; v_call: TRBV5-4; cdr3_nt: TGTGCCAGCAGCCTTGCGGTTGGAGAGACCCAGTACTTC; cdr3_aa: CASSLAVGETQYF
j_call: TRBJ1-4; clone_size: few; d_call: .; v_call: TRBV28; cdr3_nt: TGTGCCAGCGAACGGTCGGGAGGTCTCCTCAATGAAAAACTGTTTTTT; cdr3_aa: CASERSGGLLNEKLFF
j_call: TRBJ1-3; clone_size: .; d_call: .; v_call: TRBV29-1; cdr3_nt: TGCAGCGTTGCTCGGGGGACTGGAAACACCATATATTTT; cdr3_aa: CSVARGTGNTIYF
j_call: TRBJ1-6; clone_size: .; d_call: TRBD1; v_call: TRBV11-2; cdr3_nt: TGTGCCAGCAGCTTCGGGACAGGGATCAATTCACCCCTCCACTTT; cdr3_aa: CASSFGTGINSPLHF
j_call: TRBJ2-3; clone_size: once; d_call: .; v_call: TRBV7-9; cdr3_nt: TGTGCCAGCAGCTTTAGCGACCCCGGGGCAGATACGCAGTATTTT; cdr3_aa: CASSFSDPGADTQYF
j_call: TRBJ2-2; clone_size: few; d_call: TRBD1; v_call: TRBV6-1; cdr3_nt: TGTGCCAGCGGAGAAGGAAGGGGGCGGGTCGGGGAGCTGTTTTTT; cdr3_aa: CASGEGRGRVGELFF
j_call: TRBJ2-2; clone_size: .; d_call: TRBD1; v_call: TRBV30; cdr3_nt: TGTGCCTGGAGTAATCAACAGGGGGCCGGGGAGCTGTTTTTT; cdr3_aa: CAWSNQQGAGELFF
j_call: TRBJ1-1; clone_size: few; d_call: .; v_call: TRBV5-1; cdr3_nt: TGCGCCAGCAGCTTCGCCTGGGCAGGGAACACTGAAGCTTTCTTT; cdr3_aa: CASSFAWAGNTEAFF
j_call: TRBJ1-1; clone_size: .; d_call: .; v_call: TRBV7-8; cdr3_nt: TGTGCCAGCAGCTTAGCTACAGGAAGGGTTTCCACTGAAGCTTTCTTT; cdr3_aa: CASSLATGRVSTEAFF
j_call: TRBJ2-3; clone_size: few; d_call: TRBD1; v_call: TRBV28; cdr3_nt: TGTGCCAGCAGGCGGGCGACAGGGACCCCGGGTACGCAGTATTTT; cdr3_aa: CASRRATGTPGTQYF
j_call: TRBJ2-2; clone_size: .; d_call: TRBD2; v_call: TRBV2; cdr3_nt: TGTGCCAGCAGTGCTCGGGCTAGCGGGAGGGTGGACACCGGGGAGCTGTTTTTT; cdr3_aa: CASSARASGRVDTGELFF
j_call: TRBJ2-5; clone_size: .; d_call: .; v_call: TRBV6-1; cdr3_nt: TGTGCCAGCAGTATCGGGGGTTTAGGAGAGACCCAGTACTTC; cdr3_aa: CASSIGGLGETQYF
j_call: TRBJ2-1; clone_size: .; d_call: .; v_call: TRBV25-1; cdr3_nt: TGTGCCAGCAGTGGACCCCCCCCGCAGGGGAAGGGGTACAATGAGCAGTTCTTC; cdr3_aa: CASSGPPPQGKGYNEQFF
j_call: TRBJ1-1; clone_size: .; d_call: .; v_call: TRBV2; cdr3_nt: TGTGCCAGCAGTGAAGGTCCGGGGGAAGTAGCTGAAGCTTTCTTT; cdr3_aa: CASSEGPGEVAEAFF
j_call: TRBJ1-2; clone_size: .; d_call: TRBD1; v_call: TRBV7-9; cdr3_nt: TGTGCCAGCAGCTTAGGGGTAAAGACAGGGGGAGCTAACTATGGCTACACCTTC; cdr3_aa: CASSLGVKTGGANYGYTF
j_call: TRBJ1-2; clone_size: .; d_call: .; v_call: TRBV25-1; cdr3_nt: TGTGCCAGCAGTGATCACCCTCAGGCTGGCTACACCTTC; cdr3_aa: CASSDHPQAGYTF
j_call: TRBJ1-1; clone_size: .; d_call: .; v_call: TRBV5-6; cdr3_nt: TGTGCCAGCAGCTTGGGCGCTTCAGGGCGAGGAGTGACTGAAGCTTTCTTT; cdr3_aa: CASSLGASGRGVTEAFF
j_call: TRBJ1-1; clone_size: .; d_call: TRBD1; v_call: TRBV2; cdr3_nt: TGTGCCAGCAGAGGACAGGGAGGGGGGCGGGAAGCTTTCTTT; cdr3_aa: CASRGQGGGREAFF
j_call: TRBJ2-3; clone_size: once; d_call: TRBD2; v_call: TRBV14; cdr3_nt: TGTGCCAGCAGCCGGCTACTAGCGGTTAGCACAGATACGCAGTATTTT; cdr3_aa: CASSRLLAVSTDTQYF
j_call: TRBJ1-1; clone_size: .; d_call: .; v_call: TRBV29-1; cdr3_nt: TGCAGCGTTATATCAGGGCTGCTGAACACTGAAGCTTTCTTT; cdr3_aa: CSVISGLLNTEAFF
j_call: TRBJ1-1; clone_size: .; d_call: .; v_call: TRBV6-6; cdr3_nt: TGTGCCAGCAGTATACCCGAGATCTCGAACACTGAAGCTTTCTTT; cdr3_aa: CASSIPEISNTEAFF
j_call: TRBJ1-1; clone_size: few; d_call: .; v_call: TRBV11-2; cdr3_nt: TGTGCCAGCAGCTACGGGACCAGGGGCACTGAAGCTTTCTTT; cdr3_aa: CASSYGTRGTEAFF
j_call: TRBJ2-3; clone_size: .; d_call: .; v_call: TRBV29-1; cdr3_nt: TGCAGCGTTCGAGGTAGCACAGATACGCAGTATTTT; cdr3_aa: CSVRGSTDTQYF
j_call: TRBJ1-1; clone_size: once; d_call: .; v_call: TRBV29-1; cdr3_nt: TGCAGCGGACGGGACACGGGTGGCGAAGCTTTCTTT; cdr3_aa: CSGRDTGGEAFF
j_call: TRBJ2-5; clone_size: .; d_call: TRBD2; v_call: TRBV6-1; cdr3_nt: TGTGCCAGCAGCCTCAAGACTAGCGGAGAGACCCAGTACTTC; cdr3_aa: CASSLKTSGETQYF
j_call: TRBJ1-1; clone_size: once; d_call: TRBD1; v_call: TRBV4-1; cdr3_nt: TGCGCCAGCAGCCACCCCCAGGGGGCAGGAACTGAAGCTTTCTTT; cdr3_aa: CASSHPQGAGTEAFF
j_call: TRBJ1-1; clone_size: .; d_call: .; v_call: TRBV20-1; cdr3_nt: TGCAGTGCCTCTTCGGCTTTCTTT; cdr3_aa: CSASSAFF